A selection of T cell receptor beta chains follows, all from one sample in a study of cytomegalovirus exposure and HLA in healthy donors. Produced via immunoSEQ multiplex PCR; TCRdb's table is partial and in-frame only. The sample lists about 130,000 clones; about 74% were seen once. The specimen sequenced was PBMCs. These receptors all come from a man aged 40-49 years in good health and CMV-seronegative. The conserved cysteine and the conserved F or W are not part of the CDR3 here. The order of the fields is V gene, CDR3 length, clone size, CDR3 protein. Where a row states a size, it is once, few, many or the class of an expanded clone; other rows omit it.

>TRBV19|10|-
ASRGGATEAF
>TRBV2|14|-
ASRQGLGSLRGEAF
>TRBV10-3|17|few
AISQRPTEVGGSGETQY
>TRBV7-9|12|-
ASSSAPIIGKLF
>TRBV19|14|few
ASSPMTSGNTYEQY
>TRBV5-1|10|few
ASSLATDTQY
>TRBV29-1|13|few
SVEESSGLHYEQY
>TRBV6-6|12|-
ASSYSSRASEQY
>TRBV4-3|12|once
ASSQAAGGWEQY
>TRBV15|13|-
ATSGWGGDYNEQF
>TRBV11-2|12|-
ASSLRRGSYEQY
>TRBV5-4|13|-
ASSARDRGSYGYT
>TRBV5-5|12|-
ASSLEGETYGYT
>TRBV14|14|-
ASTDLAGEVTGELF
>TRBV7-9|16|-
ASSLPGTSGASTDTQY
>TRBV10-2|12|-
ASRPGSYNSPLH
>TRBV29-1|10|few
SAGTGGTEAF
>TRBV5-1|13|-
ASSPPGHPTYEQY
>TRBV7-2|12|-
ASSLDLGSYEQY
>TRBV27|12|-
ASSYGGDWEKLF
>TRBV27|14|-
ASSLMGTSGSYEQF
>TRBV9|14|few
ASSHRPGQINSPLH
>TRBV5-1|12|-
ASSPGTSGGRMF
>TRBV15|12|-
ATKGQGDSYEQY
>TRBV5-1|13|-
ASSLTGDSNQPQH
>TRBV10-3|12|-
AISERGGAETQY
>TRBV5-4|11|few
ASSRPTGTEAF
>TRBV4-1|12|-
ASSQVGHTLEQY
>TRBV5-8|18|-
ASSPQAGQGTSGRIDEQY
>TRBV10-1|12|-
ASSGRTVIWEQY
>TRBV2|14|-
ASRESRGRLGYEQY
>TRBV7-2|14|few
ASSLVPRGGNYEQY
>TRBV4-1|11|-
ASSQVQQYGYT
>TRBV5-4|13|-
ASRGGTSSYNEQF
>TRBV13|14|-
ASSQTGQANTGELF
>TRBV6-5|11|-
ASSLQVDYGYT
>TRBV11-3|13|-
ASSPRGTRSREQF
>TRBV7-2|13|-
ASSRGGGRAGEQY
>TRBV5-6|12|-
ASSFGSGTYEQY
>TRBV7-9|14|-
ASSLWPRDRGRQVS
>TRBV6-1|13|-
ASRNTRAYNSPLH
>TRBV7-7|13|-
ASSSTSGSGETQY
>TRBV25-1|16|-
ASSESGGGRSDTGELF
>TRBV6-1|11|-
ASSEAGDYEQY
>TRBV19|12|-
ASSIVRDTTEAF
>TRBV7-3|13|-
ASSLVQGLGTEAF
>TRBV2|12|-
ASRKDRGWSEQY
>TRBV7-3|11|-
ASSLDTSYEQY
>TRBV27|13|-
ASRLVSGDGQPQH
>TRBV28|11|-
ASRRQGGTEAF
>TRBV5-1|13|-
ASRPGTGTYNEQF
>TRBV30|10|-
AWGGVMQPQH